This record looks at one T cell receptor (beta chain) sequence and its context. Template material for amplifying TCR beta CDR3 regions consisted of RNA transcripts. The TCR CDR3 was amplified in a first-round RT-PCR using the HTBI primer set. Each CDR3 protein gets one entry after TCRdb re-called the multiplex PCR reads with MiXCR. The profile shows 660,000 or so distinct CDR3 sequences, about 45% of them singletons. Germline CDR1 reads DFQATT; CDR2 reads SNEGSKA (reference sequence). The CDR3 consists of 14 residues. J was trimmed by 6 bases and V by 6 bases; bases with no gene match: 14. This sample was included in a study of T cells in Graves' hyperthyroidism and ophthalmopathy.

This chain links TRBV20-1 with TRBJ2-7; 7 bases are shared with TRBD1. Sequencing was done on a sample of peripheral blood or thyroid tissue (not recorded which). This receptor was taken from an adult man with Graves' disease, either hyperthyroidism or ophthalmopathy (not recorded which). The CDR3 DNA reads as TGCAGTGCCATCGGACAGGAAGGCTATGGCGAGCAGTACTTC. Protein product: CSAIGQEGYGEQYF.